This T cell receptor beta chain is from a study of OX40 agonist ivuxolimab in advanced cancers. For this clone: No antigen is known for it.

The CDR3 runs to 15 residues. V lost 3 bases to trimming and J lost 1 base, with 13 bases between them. Per the germline V gene, CDR1 is SGDLS and CDR2 is YYNGEE. The study, taken as a whole, reports: Normalized expansion of T-cell clones was also low for some nonresponders. At doses 0.1 to 3.0 mg/kg, CD4+ and CD8+ clones expanded.

Here immunoSEQ multiplex PCR was the method, and the copy in TCRdb shows in-frame clones only, minus some. Of about 71,000 clones in the sample, approximately 80% are singletons; the top ten hold about 0.4%. This receptor was obtained from an adult with an advanced solid tumor such as melanoma, head and neck, liver or kidney cancer. J is TRBJ1-2 and V is TRBV9; D is ambiguous. The sample was CD4+ or CD8+ T cells sorted from blood, taken in a trial of the OX40 agonist ivuxolimab. The CDR3 DNA follows: TGTGCCAGCAGCGGAGGAAATGGGCTTAACTATGGCTACACCTTC. Protein: CASSGGNGLNYGYTF. Together with reference TRBV9 and TRBJ1-2, the CDR3 gives the full variable domain: DSGVTQTPKHLITATGQRVTLRCSPRSGDLSVYWYQQSLDQGLQFLIQYYNGEERAKGNILERFSAQQFPDLHSELNLSSLELGDSALYFCASSGGNGLNYGYTFGSGTRLTVV.